This T cell receptor beta chain was sequenced for a study of naive and memory T cell subsets. The study's findings and limits: Potentially, T cell activation and differentiation skew this RNA-based measurement.

TCR cDNA received a 3' ligated oligonucleotide that carried a UMI. Adult healthy volunteers gave 2.5 ml peripheral blood for whole-blood RNA. V was shortened by 4 bases and J by 7 bases, with 14 bases between the two germline ends. In germline, CDR1 is LNHDA, CDR2 SQIVND (reference sequence). This CDR3 contains 14 residues. Amplification of ligated cDNA took four PCR rounds with SP2 and nested alpha and beta constant primers. TCRdb processed the 5' RACE reads anew with MiXCR; each CDR3 protein has one entry. The repertoire holds tens of thousands of distinct CDR3 sequences, with 7% to 8.5% as singletons. About this clonotype itself: Its antigen is not identified.

This receptor was taken from a male donor in good health. The chain carries TRBV19 and TRBJ1-5; the D gene is possibly TRBD1 (5 bases). The CDR3 loop reads CASSKGGGAQPQHF. Written as DNA, the CDR3 is TGTGCCAGTAGTAAAGGCGGGGGAGCCCAGCCCCAGCATTTT.